This T cell receptor beta chain is drawn from a study of blood T cell repertoires in COVID-19. The overall study: There were acute and convalescent COVID-19 samples, and they came from the United States, Italy and Spain. PBMCs, B-cell-depleted T cells, or T cells were the source of the cDNA or gDNA that made up the material.

In the original processing: Amplified reference gene primers provided the basis for estimating nucleated cell counts. The protocol was immunoSEQ multiplex PCR, while the TCRdb copy is restricted to in-frame clones and leaves out a portion. The DNA was the basis for D and trimming; V, J and clone size are from that table. The data contain about 200,000 clones, 88% of them singletons. This CDR3 has 13 amino acids. CDR1 is SGHDT, CDR2 YYEEEE, per germline. Trimming removed 1 base at V and 7 bases at J, with 10 bases between. Sequencing input: peripheral blood. This receptor was taken from a man aged 18 to 30 with active or convalescent COVID-19. The J gene is TRBJ2-3, the V gene TRBV5-6, with D possibly TRBD2 on 6 matching bases. The DNA for the CDR3 is TGTGCCAGCAGCTTGCCAGGGACTCATACGCAGTATTTT. This translates into CASSLPGTHTQYF.